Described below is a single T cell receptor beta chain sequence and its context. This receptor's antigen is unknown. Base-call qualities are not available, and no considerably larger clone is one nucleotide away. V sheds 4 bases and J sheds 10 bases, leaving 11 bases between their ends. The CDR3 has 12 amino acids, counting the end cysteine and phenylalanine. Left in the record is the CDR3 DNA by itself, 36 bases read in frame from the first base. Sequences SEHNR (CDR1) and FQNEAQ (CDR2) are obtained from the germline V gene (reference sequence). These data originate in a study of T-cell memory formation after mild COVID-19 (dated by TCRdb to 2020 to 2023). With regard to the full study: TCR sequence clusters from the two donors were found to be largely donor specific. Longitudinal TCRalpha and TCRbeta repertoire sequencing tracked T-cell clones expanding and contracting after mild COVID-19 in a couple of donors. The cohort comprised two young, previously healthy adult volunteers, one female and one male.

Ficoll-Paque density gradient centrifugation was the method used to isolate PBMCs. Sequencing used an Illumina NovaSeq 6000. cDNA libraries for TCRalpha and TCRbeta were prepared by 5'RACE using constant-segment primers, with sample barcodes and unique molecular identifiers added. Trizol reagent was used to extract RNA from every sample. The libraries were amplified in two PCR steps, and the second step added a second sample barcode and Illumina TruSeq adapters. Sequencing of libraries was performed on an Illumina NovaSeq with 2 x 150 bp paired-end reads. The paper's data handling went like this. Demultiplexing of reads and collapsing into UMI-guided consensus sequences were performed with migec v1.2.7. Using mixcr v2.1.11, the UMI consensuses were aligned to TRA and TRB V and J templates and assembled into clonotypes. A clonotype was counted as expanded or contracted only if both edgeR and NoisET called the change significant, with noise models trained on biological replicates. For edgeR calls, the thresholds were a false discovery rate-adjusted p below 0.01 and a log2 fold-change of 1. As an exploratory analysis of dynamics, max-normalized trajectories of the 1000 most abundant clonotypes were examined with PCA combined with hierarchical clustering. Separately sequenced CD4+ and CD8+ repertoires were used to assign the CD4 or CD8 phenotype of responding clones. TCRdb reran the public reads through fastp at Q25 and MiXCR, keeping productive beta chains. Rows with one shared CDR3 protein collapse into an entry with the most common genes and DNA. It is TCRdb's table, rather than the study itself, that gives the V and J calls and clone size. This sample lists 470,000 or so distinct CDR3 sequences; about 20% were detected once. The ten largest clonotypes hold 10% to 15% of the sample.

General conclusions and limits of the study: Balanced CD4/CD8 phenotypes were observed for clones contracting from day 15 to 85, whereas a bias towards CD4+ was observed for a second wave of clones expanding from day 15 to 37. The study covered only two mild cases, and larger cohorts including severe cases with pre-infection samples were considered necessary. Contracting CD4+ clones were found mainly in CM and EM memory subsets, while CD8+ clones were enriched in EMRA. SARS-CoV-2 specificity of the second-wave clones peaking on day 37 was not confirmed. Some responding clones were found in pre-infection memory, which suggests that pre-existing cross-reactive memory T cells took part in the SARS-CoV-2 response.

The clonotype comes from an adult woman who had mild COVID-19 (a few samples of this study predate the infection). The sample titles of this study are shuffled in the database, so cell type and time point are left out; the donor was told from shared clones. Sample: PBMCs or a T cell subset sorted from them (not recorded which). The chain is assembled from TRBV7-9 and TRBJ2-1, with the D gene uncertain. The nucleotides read TGTGCCAGCAGCTCCCAGCCCGCCGAGCAGTTCTTC. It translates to CASSSQPAEQFF. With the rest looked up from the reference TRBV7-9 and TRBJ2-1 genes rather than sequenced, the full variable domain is DTGVSQNPRHKITKRGQNVTFRCDPISEHNRLYWYRQTLGQGPEFLTYFQNEAQLEKSRLLSDRFSAERPKGSFSTLEIQRTEQGDSAMYLCASSSQPAEQFFGPGTRLTVL.